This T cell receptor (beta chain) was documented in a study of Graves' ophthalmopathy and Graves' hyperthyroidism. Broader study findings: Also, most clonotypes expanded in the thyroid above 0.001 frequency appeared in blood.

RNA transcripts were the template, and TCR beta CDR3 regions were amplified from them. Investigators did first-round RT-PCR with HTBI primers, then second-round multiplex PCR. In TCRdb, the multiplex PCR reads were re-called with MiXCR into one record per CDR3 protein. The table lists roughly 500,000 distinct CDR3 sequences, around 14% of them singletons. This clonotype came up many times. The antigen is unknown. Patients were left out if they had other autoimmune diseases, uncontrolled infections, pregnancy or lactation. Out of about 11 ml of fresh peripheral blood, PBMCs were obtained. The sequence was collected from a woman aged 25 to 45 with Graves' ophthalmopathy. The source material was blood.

CDR3 protein: CASSYGANMYEQYF. The DNA of the CDR3 is TGTGCCAGCAGTTACGGGGCCAACATGTACGAGCAGTACTTC. V gene TRBV6-5 combines with J gene TRBJ2-7; D perhaps matches TRBD1 (5 bases). Trimming pared 2 bases from V and 4 bases from J, leaving 12 bases between. The V gene's germline CDR1 is MNHEY and CDR2 SVGAGI. This CDR3 is 14 amino acids long.